Given below is one T cell receptor beta chain in context. This clone was picked up a small number of times. It has no known antigen specificity. Base qualities are not recorded, but no much larger clone differs from it by a single base. This sample is drawn from a study of OX40 agonist ivuxolimab in advanced cancers. Describing the broader study: The costimulatory receptor OX40 (CD134) was targeted by ivuxolimab, a fully human IgG2 agonistic monoclonal antibody. Intravenous ivuxolimab was administered to patients every 2 weeks at six dose levels: 0.01, 0.1, 0.3, 1.5, 3 and 10 mg/kg. Among the roughly 52 dose-escalation patients, approximately 20 had hepatocellular carcinoma, around 15 melanoma, 9 renal cell carcinoma and 9 head and neck cancer. In the dose-escalation cohort, nearly 85% of patients were male, and the mean age was around 60 years with a range of roughly 20 to 80. Patients were allowed to have had prior anti-PD-1, anti-PD-L1 or anti-CTLA-4 therapy, and less than 45% of the dose-escalation patients had previously received checkpoint inhibitors. Partial responses occurred in three dose-escalation patients: two with cutaneous melanoma and one with hepatocellular carcinoma. Peripheral TCRbeta sequencing aimed to test whether ivuxolimab altered TCR sequence diversity and caused clonal T-cell expansion. The monotherapy dose-escalation portion (N ≈ 52 patients) of the phase I ivuxolimab trial is reported in the paper.

Trimming at the junction amounts to 5 bases on V and 4 bases on J, and the germline ends lie 5 bases apart. The germline V gene (reference sequence) sets CDR1 to GTSNPN and CDR2 to SVGIG. Inclusive of the bounding cysteine and phenylalanine, the CDR3 is 11 residues long. The read is trimmed to its CDR3 DNA, 33 bases read in frame from base 1. The investigation overall reported the following: In the 0.1-3.0 mg/kg groups, partial responders had among the lowest normalized peripheral clonal expansion, particularly in CD8+ T cells. Clonal expansion of both CD4+ and CD8+ blood T cells was observed from baseline to week 6 at doses 0.1 to 3.0 mg/kg. Antigen specificity was not determined for the clonally expanded peripheral T cells. Low levels of normalized T-cell clonal expansion were also shown by some nonresponding patients. After ivuxolimab, more expanded clones were found on average in CD8+ T cells than in CD4+ T cells.

To sequence the TCRbeta CDR3 region, genomic DNA was isolated from the sorted cells. TCRbeta CDR3 regions were sequenced using the immunoSEQ Assay. Imported from immuneACCESS, the table was reduced by TCRdb to in-frame sequences with V and J called. These copies leave out some clones; in studies compared against another copy, an unresolved V gene accounts for under half, and the cause of the remainder is not known. Here the sample has more than 45,000 clones; about 90% occur a single time. The top ten constitute 45% to 55% of the sample. The trial excluded patients who had a history of autoimmune disease or were on systemic immunosuppression. Peripheral blood for TCR sequencing was drawn from every dose cohort at baseline, at cycle 4 day 1 and at cycle 7 day 1. Samples came from an open-label, multicenter, first-in-human phase I dose-escalation trial of ivuxolimab. The trial enrolled adults with locally advanced or metastatic head and neck squamous cell, hepatocellular, melanoma or renal cell carcinoma. Before TCR sequencing, CD4+ T cells and CD8+ T cells were sorted from peripheral blood as separate populations.

The TCR originated in an adult with an advanced solid tumor such as melanoma, head and neck, liver or kidney cancer. The sequencing here drew on CD4+ or CD8+ T cells sorted from blood, taken in a trial of the OX40 agonist ivuxolimab. In this chain, TRBV30 is recombined with TRBJ2-2; the D gene assignment is ambiguous. The CDR3 corresponds to CAWLGTGELFF. The bases are TGTGCCTGGTTGGGCACCGGGGAGCTGTTTTTT.